This T cell receptor beta chain originates from a study of Graves' ophthalmopathy and Graves' hyperthyroidism (dated by TCRdb to 2017 to 2018). About the full investigation: Peripheral blood was collected at initial diagnosis, prior to any treatment. Once sampling was done, hyperthyroidism patients were given methimazole at a starting dose of 30 mg daily, while ophthalmopathy patients were given high-dose intravenous methylprednisolone. TCR beta repertoire signatures were used to distinguish Graves' ophthalmopathy from Graves' hyperthyroidism and to predict progression to ophthalmopathy. In total, under 150 blood samples were TCR-sequenced: 40 to 45 ophthalmopathy, roughly 80 hyperthyroidism and about 17 hyperthyroidism-to-ophthalmopathy patients. To explore V-J signatures that distinguish ophthalmopathy from hyperthyroidism, a discovery set of about 99 patients was enrolled, made up of around 44 with ophthalmopathy and under 65 with stable hyperthyroidism. An independent validation cohort was composed of fewer than 20 hyperthyroidism patients and around 15 patients who later progressed from hyperthyroidism to ophthalmopathy. T-cell repertoires of thyroid tissue and blood were compared in about 6 hyperthyroidism patients.

Results and caveats for the whole study, not just this receptor: No statistical method was used to predetermine the sample size, and group allocation was not hidden from the investigators. In validation, the model predicted ophthalmopathy progression with about 70% sensitivity and 72% to 80% specificity; 12 predicted patients were CT-confirmed with GO in a median of around 6 months. In cross-validation, the 13-signature model distinguished ophthalmopathy from stable hyperthyroidism with approximately 90% sensitivity and roughly 84% specificity, while in the test set the corresponding values were about 80% and 75%. Among expanded thyroid clonotypes with frequency above 0.001, most also showed up in blood, which suggests that blood repertoires may reflect the thyroid immune response.

Details on this clonotype: It lacks a known antigen. No base quality information exists; no much larger clone differs at one position.

Patients with ophthalmopathy had moderately to severely active disease, with a Clinical Activity Score of 3 or more, a NOSPECS grade of 4 or more, and a disease duration of less than 3 months. Patients with other autoimmune diseases, uncontrolled infections, pregnancy or lactation were excluded. Diagnosis was based on clinical symptoms, serum thyroxine, TRAb, thyroid ultrasound and orbital computed tomography. PBMCs were isolated from 7.5 to 10 ml of fresh peripheral blood by Ficoll-Paque density gradient centrifugation. Trizol reagent was used to extract the total RNA, and its quality was then checked on an Agilent 2100 Bioanalyzer. TCR beta CDR3 regions were amplified from RNA transcripts for repertoire sequencing. HTBI primers and the Qiagen OneStep RT-PCR kit were used in a first-round RT-PCR, which was followed by a second-round multiplex PCR, size selection and purification. The libraries underwent paired-end sequencing with 100 bp reads on an Illumina HiSeq2000. Turning to the authors' computational methods: Reads were processed with SOAPnuke, discarding reads with adapters, uncalled bases, mean Phred below 15, or no exact constant-primer or identifier match. COPE v1.2.5 was used to merge the high-quality paired reads. Clonotypes were defined as unique nucleotide sequences and were aligned to IMGT TRB V, D and J references using MiTCR v1.1. The analysis was limited to V-J combinations with a frequency above 0.0001, which together covered 99% to 99.2% of the repertoires. For each V-J combination, a TCR clonal expansion and chaos score was defined as the ratio of F50 clonal expansion to chaos observed in the TCRdist matrix. Welch's t-statistics and random forest were used to narrow the features down to over ten V-J combinations, which were then fed into a naive Bayes classifier. Thyroid-blood repertoire similarity was quantified with the Morisita-Horn index. TCRdb reran the public reads through fastp at Q25 and MiXCR, keeping productive beta chains. Each entry is one CDR3 protein sequence, shown with its most common DNA and genes. These V and J calls derive from TCRdb rather than the authors' analysis. The sample data list hundreds of thousands of distinct CDR3 sequences, and less than 55% of these were observed just once. The leading ten clones occupy around half of the sample.

V lost 1 base and J lost 4 bases, and the count of bases not matched to a germline gene is 6. The CDR3 covers 14 residues, taking in both the cysteine and the phenylalanine. Solely the CDR3 DNA is kept, with 42 bases framed from the first base. CDR1 and CDR2 (DFQATT, SNEGSKA) derive from the germline V gene (reference sequence). The clonotype comes from an adult man with Graves' ophthalmopathy. The chain couples TRBV20-1 to TRBJ1-2, and 7 junctional nucleotides match TRBD1. Sequenced material: peripheral blood. The DNA is as follows: TGCAGTGCTAGAGGACAGGGAGATGGCTATGGCTACACCTTC. The resulting protein is CSARGQGDGYGYTF.